This T cell receptor (beta chain) is from a study of identifying expanded T cells in peripheral blood. Comment on this clone: The antigen remains unidentified.

Generated by immunoSEQ multiplex PCR, the TCRdb table keeps only in-frame clones and is missing some. Altogether approximately 120,000 clones are present, around 90% being singletons, with the ten largest covering 7.5% to 10%. Study findings and constraints: Approximately two-week clone count variance significantly increased as total template count grew. About 1.2 clones differed between technical replicates, versus about 16 and 19 over time.

No infections or other immune events were documented during collection. This TCR was sampled from a person aged 18 to 75 in good health. The sequenced sample consisted of blood.

As DNA, the CDR3 is TGTGCTAGTGGTTTGTTCGCTTGGGAGACCCAGTACTTC. It yields the protein CASGLFAWETQYF. The genes are TRBV12-5 and TRBJ2-5; unclear D gene. Germline V gene sequence: CDR1 LGHNT, CDR2 FRNRAP. The CDR3 loop spans 13 amino acids. V lost 2 bases, J lost 5 bases, and 9 bases lay in between.